This T cell receptor (beta chain) was found in a study of blood T cell repertoires in COVID-19. Two consecutive negative NP/OP PCR tests, clearance, or resolved symptoms defined Cohort 3 recovery. Original methodology: It was from reference gene primer amplification that nucleated cell counts were estimated. Produced via immunoSEQ multiplex PCR; TCRdb's table is partial and in-frame only. V and J calls and clone size come straight from that table; D and trimming were deduced from the DNA. The table lists over 140,000 clones, about 79% of them singletons. V shed 2 bases, J shed 0 bases, and the junction held 3 bases outside the gene matches. The germline V gene has CDR1 SGHRS and CDR2 YFSETQ. The CDR3 covers 15 residues.

The rearrangement joins TRBV5-1 to TRBJ2-7; 9 nucleotides align to TRBD2. This clonotype was sampled from a woman aged 50 to 65 who had recovered from COVID-19. The sample was PBMCs or T cells enriched from blood (not recorded which). The CDR3 sequence is CASSLLSGSSYEQYF. The CDR3 DNA reads TGCGCCAGCAGCTTACTTAGCGGGAGCTCCTACGAGCAGTACTTC.